These T cell receptor beta chains were read from a single sample in a study of cytomegalovirus exposure and HLA in healthy donors. Method: immunoSEQ multiplex PCR; TCRdb's copy keeps in-frame clones and lacks some. In the table there are roughly 180,000 clones, about three quarters of which are singletons. The sequencing input was PBMCs. All receptors come from a man aged 50 to 60 in good health and CMV-seropositive. Each CDR3 is given with its conserved first and last residue. Fields, in order: V gene, D gene, clone size, J gene, CDR3 length, CDR3 DNA, CDR3 protein. The D gene is left open where the match is weak. Some rows have no size entry. The others give once, few or many, or a class for an expanded clone.

TRBV4-1,NA,NA,TRBJ1-1,13,TGCGCCAGCAGCCATCGGTTGAACACTGAAGCTTTCTTT,CASSHRLNTEAFF
TRBV4-1,TRBD2,NA,TRBJ2-5,17,TGCGCCAGTTCACTCCAAGGGACTAGCGGGGCACGAGAGACCCAGTACTTC,CASSLQGTSGARETQYF
TRBV11-1,NA,NA,TRBJ1-2,13,TGTGCCAGCAGCCACCCTGACTTCGGTGGCTACACCTTC,CASSHPDFGGYTF
TRBV19,TRBD1,once,TRBJ1-5,14,TGTGCCAGCAAGCAGACAGGGGACGGTCAGCCCCAGCATTTT,CASKQTGDGQPQHF
TRBV6-5,TRBD2,NA,TRBJ2-1,14,TGTGCCAGCAGTTACGCGGGGGGGCTAAATGAGCAGTTCTTC,CASSYAGGLNEQFF
TRBV28,TRBD1,NA,TRBJ1-1,17,TGTGCCAGCAATATGAGGACAGGGGGAGTTCTGAACACTGAAGCTTTCTTT,CASNMRTGGVLNTEAFF
TRBV13,NA,NA,TRBJ1-6,14,TGTGCCAGCAAGTGGGGACAATCGTCCTCACCCCTCCACTTT,CASKWGQSSSPLHF
TRBV4-3,TRBD1,NA,TRBJ1-5,17,TGCGCCAGCAGCCAAGGGTACAGGGGCGTCGGCAATCAGCCCCAGCATTTT,CASSQGYRGVGNQPQHF
TRBV13,NA,NA,TRBJ1-1,12,TGTGCCAGCAGCTTATACGAGACTGAAGCTTTCTTT,CASSLYETEAFF
TRBV28,NA,NA,TRBJ2-1,15,TGTGCCAGCAGTTTAGTATCTATTACGGGGAATGAGCAGTTCTTC,CASSLVSITGNEQFF
TRBV4-2,TRBD2,NA,TRBJ2-3,15,TGTGCCAGCAGCCAAGAGACTAGCTTCACAGATACGCAGTATTTT,CASSQETSFTDTQYF
TRBV6-4,NA,NA,TRBJ1-1,13,TGTGCCAGCAGCAGCCAGGTGGGCACTGAAGCTTTCTTT,CASSSQVGTEAFF
TRBV7-2,TRBD2,NA,TRBJ2-5,15,TGTGCCAGCAGCTTCGAGGGACTAGCAGGGGAGACCCAGTACTTC,CASSFEGLAGETQYF
TRBV28,NA,once,TRBJ2-3,18,TGTGCCAGCAGTCCCCGACTGGATGACTCGCCTAGCACAGATACGCAGTATTTT,CASSPRLDDSPSTDTQYF
TRBV28,TRBD2,NA,TRBJ2-1,16,TGTGCCAGCAGTTTATCCGGGACTAGCGGGGGGAATGAGCAGTTCTTC,CASSLSGTSGGNEQFF
TRBV5-1,NA,NA,TRBJ1-5,15,TGCGCCAGCAGCTTGGGGGGACTGGACAATCAGCCCCAGCATTTT,CASSLGGLDNQPQHF
TRBV7-6,TRBD1,NA,TRBJ2-1,15,TGTGCCAGCAGCCGAACAGGGGTTTCGTACAATGAGCAGTTCTTC,CASSRTGVSYNEQFF
TRBV9,TRBD1,NA,TRBJ1-1,12,TGTGCCAGCAGCGCCCCGGGACAGGGGGCTTTCTTT,CASSAPGQGAFF
TRBV5-4,NA,NA,TRBJ2-1,13,TGTGCCGGGGGGACAGACTCCTACAATGAGCAGTTCTTC,CAGGTDSYNEQFF
TRBV27,TRBD1,NA,TRBJ2-2,17,TGTGCCAGCAACAACTATCCCGGGACAGGGGCCGACGGGGAGCTGTTTTTT,CASNNYPGTGADGELFF
TRBV6-5,NA,NA,TRBJ2-1,15,TGTGCCAGCAGTCAAGATAGGGGCTCCTACAATGAGCAGTTCTTC,CASSQDRGSYNEQFF
TRBV9,TRBD2,NA,TRBJ2-3,17,TGTGCCAGCAGCTCCTCACCTAGCGGGGGGATCGCAGATACGCAGTATTTT,CASSSSPSGGIADTQYF
TRBV4-1,NA,NA,TRBJ1-2,14,TGCGCCAGCAGACCCCAGGGTCTTGGCTATGGCTACACCTTC,CASRPQGLGYGYTF
TRBV27,NA,NA,TRBJ2-7,13,TGTGCCAGCGGCCGGGACTTCTCCTACGAGCAGTACTTC,CASGRDFSYEQYF
TRBV2,TRBD1,few,TRBJ2-1,13,TGTGCCAGCAAAGGGGGCGGCTACAATGAGCAGTTCTTC,CASKGGGYNEQFF
TRBV6-1,NA,NA,TRBJ1-6,14,TGTGCCAGCAGCTCTCACCCACAAAATTCACCCCTCCACTTT,CASSSHPQNSPLHF
TRBV7-6,NA,NA,TRBJ2-1,11,TGTGCCAGCAGCTCCAACGGTCGACAGTTCTTC,CASSSNGRQFF
TRBV9,NA,once,TRBJ2-7,14,TGTGCCAGCAGCGTAGACACAAGCTCCTACGAGCAGTACTTC,CASSVDTSSYEQYF
TRBV7-9,NA,NA,TRBJ1-3,15,TGTGCCAGCAGCTTAGACACCAACTCTGGAAACACCATATATTTT,CASSLDTNSGNTIYF
TRBV10-2,NA,NA,TRBJ2-2,14,TGCGCCAGCTATCTCGGGGGGAACACCGGGGAGCTGTTTTTT,CASYLGGNTGELFF
TRBV7-6,NA,NA,TRBJ1-1,13,TGTGCCAGCAGGGGGGGAGGGGGAACTGAAGCTTTCTTT,CASRGGGGTEAFF
TRBV19,NA,NA,TRBJ1-5,16,TGTGCCAGTAGTCTCCCCCGGAGGGGGGGCGATCAGCCCCAGCATTTT,CASSLPRRGGDQPQHF
TRBV6-9,TRBD2,NA,TRBJ2-1,18,TGTGCCAGCAGTTACCACCCCTCAGCGGGGGGCCTTTACAATGAGCAGTTCTTC,CASSYHPSAGGLYNEQFF
TRBV6-5,NA,NA,TRBJ2-5,15,TGTGCCAGCAGTTACGGCCAGGGGCGAGGGGAGACCCAGTACTTC,CASSYGQGRGETQYF
TRBV6-1,NA,NA,TRBJ1-3,16,TGTGCCAGCAGTGAATGGGCAGGGCAGAATGGAAACATCATATATTTT,CASSEWAGQNGNIIYF
TRBV9,NA,few,TRBJ2-2,15,TGTGCCAGCAGCGTAGCCCCGGTGAACACCGGGGAGCTGTTTTTT,CASSVAPVNTGELFF
TRBV7-2,TRBD2,once,TRBJ2-2,16,TGTGCCAGCAGCTTCAGCGGGGGGGCGAGCACCGGGGAGCTGTTTTTT,CASSFSGGASTGELFF
TRBV6-5,TRBD1,NA,TRBJ1-6,15,TGTGCCAGCAGCCGTAACAGGGACAGCAATTCACCCCTCCACTTT,CASSRNRDSNSPLHF
TRBV18,TRBD1,few,TRBJ1-6,17,TGTGCCAGCTCCCGTACGACAGGGGCGTCCTCCAATTCACCCCTCCACTTT,CASSRTTGASSNSPLHF
TRBV10-3,NA,NA,TRBJ2-3,16,TGTGCCATCAGTGAGTCGGGCGCAACTAGCACAGATACGCAGTATTTT,CAISESGATSTDTQYF
TRBV28,NA,NA,TRBJ1-2,15,TGTGCCAGCAGTTTGACAGGTACTGGGGACTATGGCTACACCTTC,CASSLTGTGDYGYTF
TRBV6-6,NA,NA,TRBJ2-6,15,TGTGCCAGCAGCGGAGGGGTGAGCGGGGCCAACGTCCTGACTTTC,CASSGGVSGANVLTF
TRBV7-3,NA,NA,TRBJ2-1,16,TGTGCCAGCAGCTCCCCCCGGGACAGGACTAGGAATGAGCAGTTCTTC,CASSSPRDRTRNEQFF